This TCR beta chain derives from a study of shared clonotypes between healthy human individuals. Each unsorted sample relied on around 100 million PBMCs as its source of genomic DNA. A note on this clone: One junction end does not reproduce the germline sequence, and a read error may be involved.

Germline V gene sequence: CDR1 SNHLY, CDR2 FYNNEI. The CDR3 is made up of 11 amino acids. Ten immunoSEQ deep assay plates were used to sequence unsorted PBMC DNA. Produced via immunoSEQ multiplex PCR; TCRdb's table is partial and in-frame only. The sample consists of fewer than 700,000 clones, 70% to 80% of them appearing once. The sequencing sample was made of PBMCs. The sequence was obtained from a woman aged 40 to 50 in good health. Some clones in this sample may be carry-over from other donors' samples. This chain links TRBV2 with TRBJ1-6; D ambiguous. DNA of the CDR3: TGTGCCAGCAGCACTGGAGGGAGCCAGTTCTTT. Its protein product is CASSTGGSQFF.